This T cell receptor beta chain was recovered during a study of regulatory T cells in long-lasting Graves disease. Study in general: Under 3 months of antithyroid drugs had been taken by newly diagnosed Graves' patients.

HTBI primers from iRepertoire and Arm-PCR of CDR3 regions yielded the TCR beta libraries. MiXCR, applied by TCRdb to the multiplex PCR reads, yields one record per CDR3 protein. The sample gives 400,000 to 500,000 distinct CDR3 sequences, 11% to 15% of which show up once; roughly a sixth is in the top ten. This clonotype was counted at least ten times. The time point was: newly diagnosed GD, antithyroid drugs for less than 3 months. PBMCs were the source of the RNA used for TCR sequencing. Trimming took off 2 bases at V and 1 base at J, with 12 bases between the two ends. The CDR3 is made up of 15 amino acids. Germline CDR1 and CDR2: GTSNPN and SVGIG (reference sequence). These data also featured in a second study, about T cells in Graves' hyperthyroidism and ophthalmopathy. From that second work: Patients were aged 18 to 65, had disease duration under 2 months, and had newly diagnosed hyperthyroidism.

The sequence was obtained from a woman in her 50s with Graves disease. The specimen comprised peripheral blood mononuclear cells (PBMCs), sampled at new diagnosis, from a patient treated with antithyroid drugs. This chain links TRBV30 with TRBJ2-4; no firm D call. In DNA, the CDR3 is TGTGCCTGGAGTAGACCTCCTGAGGCCAAAAACATTCAGTACTTC. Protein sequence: CAWSRPPEAKNIQYF.